This TCR beta chain appears in the sequencing data of a study of blood T cell repertoires in COVID-19. Study context: Sites across the United States, Italy and Spain contributed samples from acute and convalescent COVID-19. Sources were T cells, B-cell-depleted T cells, or PBMCs; the material itself was cDNA or gDNA.

Before being deemed recovered, Cohort 3 donors had two negative PCRs, clearance, or symptom resolution. The authors' processing: Using reference gene primer amplification, nucleated cell counts were estimated. Profiled with immunoSEQ multiplex PCR; TCRdb holds only in-frame clones, not every one. The DNA gave D and trimming, while V, J and clone size come from that table. This sample has roughly 160,000 clones, with about four fifths found just once. Losses at the gene ends were 3 bases for V and 6 bases for J; bases not matched to a gene: 5. The CDR3 runs to 15 residues. The germline CDR1 and CDR2 sequences are MGHRA and YSYEKL.

The TCR originated in an older woman who had recovered from COVID-19. The sequencing input was PBMCs or T cells enriched from blood (not recorded which). V and J are TRBV4-1 and TRBJ1-4; 9 bases are a match to TRBD1. CDR3 protein: CASSQTTGGYEKLFF. The CDR3 nucleotides read TGCGCCAGCAGCCAGACGACAGGGGGTTATGAAAAACTGTTTTTT.